This passage covers 11 T cell receptor beta chains from one sample sequenced in a study of blood T cell repertoires in COVID-19. Here immunoSEQ multiplex PCR was the method, and the copy in TCRdb shows in-frame clones only, minus some. Among roughly 410,000 clones listed, 80% to 90% were seen once. The sequencing input was peripheral blood. The receptors were gathered from a woman in her sixties or seventies with COVID-19, enrolled during active disease.

The chain combines TRBV6-1 with TRBJ1-5; D is undetermined. In germline, CDR1 is MNHNS, CDR2 SASEGT. CDR3 length equals 13 residues. The ends were cut back, 2 bases at V and 2 bases at J, with 4 bases in the middle. The CDR3 region has the DNA TGTGCCAGCAGTGAATCTGGCAATCAGCCCCAGCATTTT. It encodes CASSESGNQPQHF.

V usage is TRBV5-1 and J usage is TRBJ2-1, with 7 bases aligning to TRBD1. Germline V CDR1 and CDR2: SGHRS, YFSETQ. The CDR3 totals 15 residues. V shed 5 bases and J 2 bases; nucleotides not matched to a gene: 7. CDR3 in DNA: TGCGCCAGCAGTTTCGGACAGGCCGCCTACAATGAGCAGTTCTTC. Its protein product is CASSFGQAAYNEQFF.

The V call is TRBV5-1, the J call TRBJ1-1; perhaps TRBD1 as D (6 bases). CDR3 size: 15 residues. The germline V gene has CDR1 SGHRS and CDR2 YFSETQ. The germline V and J ends were trimmed by 0 bases and 4 bases, with 13 bases remaining between them. CDR3 in amino acids: CASSLALRGSTEAFF. The CDR3, as DNA: TGCGCCAGCAGCTTGGCCTTGAGGGGGTCCACTGAAGCTTTCTTT.

This clone occurred a few times. The V gene is TRBV12-2, the J gene TRBJ1-2; the table's D call TRBD1 went unverified against the DNA. TRBV12-2 is described as a pseudogene. The CDR3 has 16 amino acids. The CDR3 nucleotides read TGTGCAAGTCGCTTAGCCCTAAAGGGGGACAACTATGGCTACACCTTC. Encoded protein: CASRLALKGDNYGYTF.

This chain uses TRBV18 with TRBJ1-6; D uncertain. There are 16 residues in the CDR3. In germline, CDR1 is KGHSH, CDR2 LQKENI. V was pared by 1 base and J by 7 bases, with 14 bases between. CDR3 sequence: CASSPRLADSNSPLHF. In DNA, the CDR3 is TGTGCCAGCTCACCACGCTTGGCGGACTCAAATTCACCCCTCCACTTT.

The genes are TRBV5-1 and TRBJ2-1; 12 bases align to TRBD2. Per the germline V gene, CDR1 is SGHRS and CDR2 is YFSETQ. Germline trimming cut 5 bases from V and 6 bases from J; bases unmatched to any gene: 9. The CDR3 runs 16 residues. CDR3 residues: CASRPQLAGGVNEQFF. The CDR3 region has the DNA TGCGCCAGCAGGCCCCAACTAGCGGGGGGCGTCAATGAGCAGTTCTTC.

The chain is built from TRBV25-1 and TRBJ1-2, with TRBD1 matching over 9 bases. This CDR3 contains 17 residues. Germline CDR1 MGHDK, CDR2 SYGVNS. V dropped 5 bases and J dropped 4; count of bases not matched to a gene: 14. This CDR3 is CASSSGTGRDGSYGYTF. The CDR3 DNA sequence: TGTGCCAGCAGTTCCGGGACAGGGAGGGACGGTAGCTATGGCTACACCTTC.

This clone was seen only once. V usage is TRBV19 and J usage is TRBJ1-2; TRBD1 agrees at 7 bases. The V gene end was trimmed by 7 bases and the J gene end by 0 bases; junction bases not matched to a gene: 14. This CDR3 has 17 residues. CDR1 and CDR2 (germline): LNHDA, SQIVND (reference sequence). In nucleotides, the CDR3 is TGTGCCAGTAAAAGGGGGCAGGCCTCCCAAGCTAACTATGGCTACACCTTC. Translating gives CASKRGQASQANYGYTF.

The V call is TRBV15, the J call TRBJ2-3; D uncertain. The CDR3 has 15 residues. Germline V lookup: CDR1 LNHNV, CDR2 YYDKDF (reference sequence). V was pared by 11 bases and J by 1 base, with 19 bases between. In DNA, the CDR3 is TGTGCCTCTTCCTCTTCCTCGTCCGGCACAGATACGCAGTATTTT. Translated, it gives CASSSSSSGTDTQYF.

This sequence joins TRBV6-5 and TRBJ2-1, with TRBD1 identical over 10 bases. Looked up from germline, CDR1 is MNHEY and CDR2 is SVGAGI. The trim removed 6 bases at V and 5 bases at J, leaving 4 bases unmatched. The CDR3 has 14 amino acids. CDR3 amino acids: CASRGTGVDNEQFF. The CDR3 DNA reads as TGTGCCAGCAGGGGGACAGGGGTAGACAATGAGCAGTTCTTC.

The chain recombines TRBV7-3 with TRBJ2-3, with TRBD1 identical over 7 bases. Germline V gene sequence: CDR1 SGHTA, CDR2 FQGTGA. This CDR3 has 16 amino acids. Trimming cost V 4 bases and J 0 bases; bases outside gene matches: 7. The CDR3 nucleotides are TGTGCCAGCAGCTCGCTGGGACAGAGGAGCACAGATACGCAGTATTTT. Protein: CASSSLGQRSTDTQYF.